This TCR beta chain was identified during a study of vaccination and CD4 T cells after COVID-19. Overall study context: Post-vaccine sampling followed dose two by a median roughly 70 days (range 14 to 241).

With 8 bases clipped from V and 2 bases from J, the junction kept 14 bases outside the gene matches. The CDR3 loop spans 18 amino acids. Treatment in this sample: approximately 10-day PBMC culture with coronavirus spike peptide pools or control peptides (ViraFEST assay). The Oncomine TCR Beta short-read assay sequenced DNA from cultured CD4+ T cells. MiXCR, run by TCRdb on the PCR reads, gives a single entry per CDR3 protein. The table records around 19,000 distinct CDR3 sequences, nearly 40% of them present only once. Notes on this clonotype: What it binds is unknown.

The sample comprised CD4+ T cells from blood, cultured in vitro. This chain links TRBV5-3 with TRBJ1-5; TRBD1 matches at 12 bases. TRBV5-3 is designated an ORF whose function remains uncertain. The source is a human donor who had recovered from COVID-19. This CDR3 reads CASSRGTGGKSGNQPQHF. The CDR3, as DNA: TGTGCCAGCAGCCGAGGGACAGGGGGCAAAAGTGGCAATCAGCCCCAGCATTTT.